These 3 T cell receptor beta chains share one sample of origin, sequenced in a study of shared clonotypes between healthy human individuals. Produced via immunoSEQ multiplex PCR; TCRdb's table is partial and in-frame only. The table has some 1.1 million clones, approximately 80% seen once. The sequencing input was memory CD4+ T cells from PBMCs. The subset was: CD45RA-negative fraction. Receptor source: a man younger than 35 in good health. Some clones in this sample may be carry-over from other donors' samples.

This rearrangement joins TRBV12-5 to TRBJ2-1; 9 bases fit TRBD2. This CDR3 spans 12 amino acids. CDR1 is LGHNT, CDR2 FRNRAP, per germline. Germline trimming cut 2 bases from V and 10 bases from J; bases unmatched to any gene: 0. The CDR3 loop is CASGLTSGEQFF. Written as DNA, the CDR3 is TGTGCTAGTGGTTTGACTAGCGGGGAGCAGTTCTTC.

The V gene is TRBV20-1, the J gene TRBJ2-5; D unclear. Trimming removed 3 bases from V and 4 bases from J, with 6 bases in between. Germline V lookup: CDR1 DFQATT, CDR2 SNEGSKA (reference sequence). This CDR3 spans 11 amino acids. The CDR3 sequence: CSASRIETQYF. In DNA form, the CDR3 reads TGCAGTGCTAGCCGGATAGAGACCCAGTACTTC.

V gene TRBV11-3 combines with J gene TRBJ2-3; TRBD2 matches 12 bases. The germline V gene has CDR1 SGHNT and CDR2 YENEEA. CDR3 size: 18 residues. The V segment lost 3 bases and the J segment 5 bases; nucleotides outside the gene matches: 12. CDR3 sequence: CASSFGILAGGSGDTQYF. The CDR3 DNA reads as TGTGCCAGCAGCTTTGGGATTCTAGCGGGAGGGTCGGGAGATACGCAGTATTTT. Together with reference TRBV11-3 and TRBJ2-3, the CDR3 gives the full variable domain: EAGVVQSPRYKIIEKKQPVAFWCNPISGHNTLYWYLQNLGQGPELLIRYENEEAVDDSQLPKDRFSAERLKGVDSTLKIQPAELGDSAVYLCASSFGILAGGSGDTQYFGPGTRLTVL.